This entry features one TCR beta chain sequence. Antigen unknown. The CDR3 extends over 14 amino acids. Germline CDR1 MDHEN, CDR2 SYDVKM. The V gene lost 2 bases and the J gene lost 3 bases, with 10 bases spanning the gap. This entry comes from a study of shared clonotypes between healthy human individuals. Study at large: Each donor's CD8 memory used one plate, CD8 naive two, each CD4 subset three. Study-level results: Represented diversity (both genetic and exposure-history) was limited by the small number of donors. Generally, estimated richness proved larger in naive subsets than it did in memory subsets. The naive CD4 repertoires of several donors were compared, and approximately 4.7% of clonotypes were shared.

Sequenced by immunoSEQ multiplex PCR; TCRdb stores in-frame clones only, minus some. The sample has hundreds of thousands of clones; roughly 70% are singletons. Sample: memory CD4+ T cells sorted from blood. Subset noted: CD45RA-negative fraction. The chain couples TRBV28 to TRBJ1-2, with D unresolved. This receptor was identified in a woman aged 25 to 39 in good health. This CDR3 is CASSLPDPYYGYTF. For the CDR3, the DNA is TGTGCCAGCAGTTTACCCGACCCTTACTATGGCTACACCTTC.